This T cell receptor beta chain was captured in a study of control samples from healthy donors and cancer patients. Generated by immunoSEQ multiplex PCR, the TCRdb table keeps only in-frame clones and is missing some. The table shows roughly 50,000 clones, with 94% occurring only once. From germline, CDR1 is KGHDR and CDR2 SFDVKD. The CDR3 is 12 residues long. Trimming took off 7 bases at V and 3 bases at J, with 9 bases between the two ends. Material for sequencing was blood. The TCR comes from a man between 25 and 39 years old in good health. This chain links TRBV24-1 with TRBJ2-7; no clear D. Written as DNA, the CDR3 is TGTGCCACCAGAGGGAACAACTACGAGCAGTACTTC. This translates into CATRGNNYEQYF.